Included here is one TCR beta chain sequence, with context. The target antigen is unknown. The data stem from a study of Ad26.COV2.S vaccination and SARS-CoV-2 variants. Findings of the study overall: Overall T cell responses may have been underestimated by the analyses of TCR breadth and depth. Measurement of non-spike TCR breadth gave similar results in vaccine and placebo recipients.

Generated by immunoSEQ multiplex PCR, the TCRdb table keeps only in-frame clones and is missing some. The sample records around 340,000 clones, around 89% being singletons. The treatment denotes: roughly 20 received Ad26.COV2.S at low or high dose, single or two shots; five or six received placebo; per-sample allocation not given. Vaccine and placebo recipients were sampled on day 63 after the first injection. The TCR sequence derives from a person aged 18 to 65 who received the Ad26.COV2.S COVID-19 vaccine or a placebo. The material was peripheral blood, obtained in a trial of Ad26.COV2.S vaccine versus placebo.

DNA of the CDR3: TGCGCCAGCAGCCAAGGTCAGGGGCACATGAACACTGAAGCTTTCTTT. Protein sequence: CASSQGQGHMNTEAFF. The gene calls are TRBV4-1 and TRBJ1-1; weak D call: TRBD1 (6 bases). Looked up from germline, CDR1 is MGHRA and CDR2 is YSYEKL. V lost 1 base, J lost 0 bases, and 12 bases lay in between. This CDR3 has 16 residues.